Detailed here is one TCR beta chain. These data are taken from a study of human T cells and chemical hapten exposure. Separate cDNA molecules received unique molecular identifiers, which the library attached to them. In the original processing: Counting gave a median of around 89,000 TCRs per sample, with values ranging from roughly 20,000 to 750,000. MiXCR, applied by TCRdb to the RACE reads, yields one record per CDR3 protein. For this entry, the V and J calls and clone size follow TCRdb and not the study's own pipeline. The sample has 75,000 to 80,000 distinct CDR3 sequences, around 9.3% seen once. Stated time point: healthy volunteer bleed at 6 weeks. Total RNA was isolated from unfractionated whole blood. In germline, CDR1 is DFQATT, CDR2 SNEGSKA (reference sequence). The V end lost 3 bases, the J end lost 6 bases, and 15 bases lay between the germline ends. There are 14 residues in the CDR3.

This sequence joins TRBV20-1 and TRBJ1-3; maybe TRBD1 (6 bases). Source material: whole blood. The sequence was collected from a female donor in good health. Some clones in this sample may be carry-over from other donors' samples. As DNA, the CDR3 is TGCAGTGCTAGTATACAGGGTTCCTTAAACACCATATATTTT. As protein: CSASIQGSLNTIYF.